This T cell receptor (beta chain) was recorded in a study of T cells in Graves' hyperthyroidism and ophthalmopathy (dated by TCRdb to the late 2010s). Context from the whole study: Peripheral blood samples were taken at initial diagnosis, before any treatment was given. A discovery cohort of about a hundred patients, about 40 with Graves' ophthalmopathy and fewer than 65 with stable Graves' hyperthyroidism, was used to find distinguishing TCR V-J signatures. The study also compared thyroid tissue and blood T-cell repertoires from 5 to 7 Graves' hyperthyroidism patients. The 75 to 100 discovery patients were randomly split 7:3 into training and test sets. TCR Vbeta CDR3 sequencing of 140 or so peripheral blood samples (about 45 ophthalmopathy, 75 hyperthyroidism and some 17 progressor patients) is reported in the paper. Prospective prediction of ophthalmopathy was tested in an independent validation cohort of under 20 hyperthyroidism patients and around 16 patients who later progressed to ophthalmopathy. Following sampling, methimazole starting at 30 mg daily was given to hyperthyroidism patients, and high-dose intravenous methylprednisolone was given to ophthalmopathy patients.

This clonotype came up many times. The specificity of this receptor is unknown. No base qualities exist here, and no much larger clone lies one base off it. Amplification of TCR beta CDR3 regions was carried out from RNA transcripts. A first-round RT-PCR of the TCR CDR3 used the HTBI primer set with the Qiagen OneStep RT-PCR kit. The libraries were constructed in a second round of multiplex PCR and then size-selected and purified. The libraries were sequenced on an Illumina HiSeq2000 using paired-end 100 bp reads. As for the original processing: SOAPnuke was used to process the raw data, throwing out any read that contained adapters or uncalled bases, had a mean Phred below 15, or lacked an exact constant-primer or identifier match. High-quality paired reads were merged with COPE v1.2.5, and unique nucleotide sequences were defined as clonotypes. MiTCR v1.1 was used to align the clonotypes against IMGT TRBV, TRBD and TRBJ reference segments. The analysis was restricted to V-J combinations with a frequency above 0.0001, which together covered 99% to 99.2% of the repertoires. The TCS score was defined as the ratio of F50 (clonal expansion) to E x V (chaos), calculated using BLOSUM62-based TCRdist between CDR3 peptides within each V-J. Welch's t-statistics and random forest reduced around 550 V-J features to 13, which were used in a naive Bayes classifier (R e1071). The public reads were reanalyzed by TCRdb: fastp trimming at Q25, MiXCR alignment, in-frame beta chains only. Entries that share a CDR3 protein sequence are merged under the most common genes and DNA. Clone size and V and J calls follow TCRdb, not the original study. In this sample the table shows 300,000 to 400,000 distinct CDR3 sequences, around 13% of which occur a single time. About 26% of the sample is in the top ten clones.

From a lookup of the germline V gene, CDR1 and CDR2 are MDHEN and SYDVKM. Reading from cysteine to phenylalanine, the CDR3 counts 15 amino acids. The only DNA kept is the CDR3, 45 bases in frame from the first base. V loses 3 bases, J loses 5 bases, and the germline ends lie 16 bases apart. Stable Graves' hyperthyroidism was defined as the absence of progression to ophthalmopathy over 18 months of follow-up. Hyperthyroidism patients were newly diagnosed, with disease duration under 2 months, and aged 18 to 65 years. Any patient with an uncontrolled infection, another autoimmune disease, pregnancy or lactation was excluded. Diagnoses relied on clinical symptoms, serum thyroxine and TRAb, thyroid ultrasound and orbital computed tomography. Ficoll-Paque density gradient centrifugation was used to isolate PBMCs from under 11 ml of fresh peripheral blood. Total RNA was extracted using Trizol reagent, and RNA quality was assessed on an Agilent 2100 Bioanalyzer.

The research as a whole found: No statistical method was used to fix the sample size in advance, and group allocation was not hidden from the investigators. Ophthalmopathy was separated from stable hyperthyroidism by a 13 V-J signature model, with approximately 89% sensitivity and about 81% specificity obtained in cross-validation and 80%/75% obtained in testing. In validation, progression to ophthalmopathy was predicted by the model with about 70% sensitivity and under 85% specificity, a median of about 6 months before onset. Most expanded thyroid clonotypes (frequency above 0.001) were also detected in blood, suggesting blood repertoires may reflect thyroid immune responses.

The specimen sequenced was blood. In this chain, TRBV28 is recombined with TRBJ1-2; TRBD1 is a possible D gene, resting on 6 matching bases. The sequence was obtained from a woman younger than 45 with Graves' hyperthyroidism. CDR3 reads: CASSFPGAADYGYTF. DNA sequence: TGTGCCAGCAGTTTTCCAGGGGCCGCCGATTATGGCTACACCTTC.